These 15 T cell receptor beta chains share one sample of origin, sequenced in a study of blood T cell repertoires in COVID-19. Here immunoSEQ multiplex PCR was the method, and the copy in TCRdb shows in-frame clones only, minus some. The table records 65,000 to 90,000 clones, more than 65% of them present only once. Specimen: peripheral blood. The receptors here all came from a human donor in a cohort sampled during active COVID-19.

J is TRBJ2-7 and V is TRBV29-1; no reliable D call. Trimming cost V 7 bases and J 0 bases, with 13 bases left between them. This CDR3 contains 13 residues. Germline CDR1 and CDR2: SQVTM and ANQGSEA. CDR3 residues: CSALTTYSYEQYF. The CDR3, as DNA: TGCAGCGCACTGACAACCTACTCCTACGAGCAGTACTTC.

The DNA for the CDR3 is TGTGCCAGCAGCTTACCGTCGACAGGGATAGGTGAAAAACTGTTTTTT. Protein sequence: CASSLPSTGIGEKLFF. This chain joins TRBV7-8 and TRBJ1-4, with 7 bases matching TRBD1. The trim removed 2 bases at V and 7 bases at J, leaving 10 bases unmatched. This CDR3 is 16 amino acids long. Germline-derived CDR1 and CDR2 are SGHVS and FQNEAQ.

V usage is TRBV6-5 and J usage is TRBJ1-3; D not certain. CDR3 length: 12 amino acids. Germline CDR1 MNHEY, CDR2 SVGAGI. Trimming shortened V by 10 bases and J by 0 bases, and 7 bases separated the two germline ends. DNA of the CDR3: TGTGCCACGGGAGACTCTGGAAACACCATATATTTT. This encodes CATGDSGNTIYF.

This sequence joins TRBV3-1 (or the pseudogene TRBV3-2) and TRBJ1-1; TRBD1 matches at 9 bases. The CDR3 extends over 15 amino acids. Trimming removed 1 base from V and 6 bases from J; junction bases left unmatched: 6. Germline V gives CDR1 LGHDT, CDR2 YNNKEL (reference sequence). The CDR3 DNA sequence: TGTGCCAGCAGCCAAGGGACAGGGGCTGCGTCTGAAGCTTTCTTT. Protein sequence: CASSQGTGAASEAFF.

The chain recombines TRBV25-1 with TRBJ2-3; the D gene is possibly TRBD2 (6 bases). Germline CDR1 is MGHDK and CDR2 is SYGVNS. V lost 2 bases to trimming and J lost 6 bases, with 12 bases between them. CDR3 length: 14 amino acids. In DNA, the CDR3 is TGTGCCAGCAGTGAACTAGCGCTTACCGATACGCAGTATTTT. Its translation: CASSELALTDTQYF.

The chain employs TRBV29-1 and TRBJ2-1; 8 nucleotides agree with TRBD2. The CDR3 covers 13 residues. V was clipped by 5 bases and J by 6 bases; unmatched bases: 6. CDR1 and CDR2 from the germline V gene are SQVTM and ANQGSEA. The CDR3 nucleotides read TGCAGCGTTCATTCGGGGGGGCCCAATGAGCAGTTCTTC. It encodes CSVHSGGPNEQFF.

A single count supports this clone. The chain couples TRBV28 to TRBJ1-1; 12 bases are shared with TRBD1. The germline gives CDR1 MDHEN, CDR2 SYDVKM. The length of the CDR3 is 14 residues. The V gene end was trimmed by 4 bases and the J gene end by 5 bases; junction bases not matched to a gene: 2. The CDR3 DNA is TGTGCCAGCAGTTGGGACAGGGGGCTGACTGAAGCTTTCTTT. Translated, it gives CASSWDRGLTEAFF.

The chain uses TRBV2 and TRBJ2-2; 8 bases line up with TRBD1. Germline CDR1 and CDR2: SNHLY and FYNNEI. V dropped 6 bases and J dropped 5; count of bases not matched to a gene: 8. The CDR3 is 15 residues long. For the CDR3, the DNA is TGTGCCAGCAGCCTGGACAGGGAAGGAACCGGGGAGCTGTTTTTT. This translates into CASSLDREGTGELFF.

The chain links TRBV5-6 to TRBJ2-2, with D possibly matching TRBD1 (6 bases). Germline V gene lookup returns CDR1 SGHDT and CDR2 YYEEEE. There are 15 residues in the CDR3. The V and J ends lost 4 bases and 4 bases respectively, with 14 bases between them. The CDR3 DNA reads TGTGCCAGCAGCCGTCAGGGGCGCAGCACCGGGGAGCTGTTTTTT. Protein product: CASSRQGRSTGELFF.

The chain employs TRBV5-1 and TRBJ2-7, with 14 bases fitting TRBD2. Germline V CDR1 and CDR2: SGHRS, YFSETQ. Trimming cost V 5 bases and J 3 bases; bases outside gene matches: 4. This CDR3 has 15 residues. DNA of the CDR3: TGCGCCAGCAGATCCGGACTAGCGGGGGGCTACGAGCAGTACTTC. It yields the protein CASRSGLAGGYEQYF.

This clone was counted between two and nine times. CDR3 region: CASTPAGLNTGELFF. Written as DNA, the CDR3 is TGTGCCAGCACGCCGGCAGGCCTGAACACCGGGGAGCTGTTTTTT. The chain recombines TRBV2 with TRBJ2-2; no reliable D call. CDR1 and CDR2 (germline): SNHLY, FYNNEI. Trimming took off 7 bases at V and 1 base at J, with 13 bases between the two ends. This CDR3 has 15 amino acids. The complete variable domain, with remaining parts taken from reference TRBV2 and TRBJ2-2, reads EPEVTQTPSHQVTQMGQEVILRCVPISNHLYFYWYRQILGQKVEFLVSFYNNEISEKSEIFDDQFSVERPDGSNFTLKIRSTKLEDSAMYFCASTPAGLNTGELFFGEGSRLTVL.

This clone was counted a single time. The gene calls are TRBV6-5 and TRBJ2-3; 7 nucleotides agree with TRBD2. Germline CDR1 reads MNHEY; CDR2 reads SVGAGI. V was pared by 2 bases and J by 4 bases, with 9 bases of the junction left unmatched. The CDR3 has 16 residues. The CDR3 protein is CASSYDLRGLSDTQYF. CDR3 sequence (DNA): TGTGCCAGCAGTTACGACTTGCGGGGGTTATCAGATACGCAGTATTTT.

This sequence joins TRBV3-1 (or the pseudogene TRBV3-2) and TRBJ1-2; D is undetermined. CDR1 LGHDT and CDR2 YNNKEL come from the germline V gene (reference sequence). The CDR3 totals 12 residues. V lost 4 bases to trimming and J lost 5 bases, with 8 bases between them. This CDR3 is CASSLAGYGYTF. As DNA, the CDR3 is TGTGCCAGCAGCCTGGCAGGATATGGCTACACCTTC.

This clone was seen only a few times. This chain connects TRBV29-1 to TRBJ2-3; D unclear. CDR3 length: 14 amino acids. Germline V lookup: CDR1 SQVTM, CDR2 ANQGSEA. V was clipped by 0 bases and J by 1 base, with 8 bases between them. The CDR3 DNA reads TGCAGCGTTGAAGAGCCGCAGGGCACAGATACGCAGTATTTT. Its protein is CSVEEPQGTDTQYF.

The chain combines TRBV15 with TRBJ1-5; no reliable D call. V lost 0 bases to trimming and J lost 7 bases, with 13 bases between them. The V gene's germline CDR1 is LNHNV and CDR2 YYDKDF (reference sequence). The length of the CDR3 is 15 residues. CDR3 DNA sequence: TGTGCCACCAGCAGAGATTTCTGGGAGGAACAGCCCCAGCATTTT. It is translated as CATSRDFWEEQPQHF.